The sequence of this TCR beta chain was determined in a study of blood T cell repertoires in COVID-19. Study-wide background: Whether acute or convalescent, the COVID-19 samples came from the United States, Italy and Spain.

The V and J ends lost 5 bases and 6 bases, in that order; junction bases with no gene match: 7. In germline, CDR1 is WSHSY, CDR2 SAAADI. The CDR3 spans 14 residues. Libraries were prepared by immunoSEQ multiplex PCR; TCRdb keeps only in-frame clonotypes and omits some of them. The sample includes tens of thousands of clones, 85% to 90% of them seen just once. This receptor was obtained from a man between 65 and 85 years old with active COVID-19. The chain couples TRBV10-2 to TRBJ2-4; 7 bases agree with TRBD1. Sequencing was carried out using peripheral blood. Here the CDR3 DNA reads TGCGCCAGCAGTCACCCCGGGGACAGAAACATTCAGTACTTC. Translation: CASSHPGDRNIQYF.